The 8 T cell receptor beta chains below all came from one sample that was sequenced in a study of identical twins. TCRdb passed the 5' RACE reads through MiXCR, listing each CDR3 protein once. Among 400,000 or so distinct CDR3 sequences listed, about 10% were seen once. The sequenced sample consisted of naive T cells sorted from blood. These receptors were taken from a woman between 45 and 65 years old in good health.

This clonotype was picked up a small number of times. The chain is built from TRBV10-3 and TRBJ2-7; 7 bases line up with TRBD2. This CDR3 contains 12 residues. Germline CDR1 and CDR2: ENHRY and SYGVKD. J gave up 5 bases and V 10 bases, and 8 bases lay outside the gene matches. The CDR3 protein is CATTSEVNEQYV. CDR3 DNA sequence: TGTGCCACCACTAGCGAGGTGAACGAGCAGTACGTC.

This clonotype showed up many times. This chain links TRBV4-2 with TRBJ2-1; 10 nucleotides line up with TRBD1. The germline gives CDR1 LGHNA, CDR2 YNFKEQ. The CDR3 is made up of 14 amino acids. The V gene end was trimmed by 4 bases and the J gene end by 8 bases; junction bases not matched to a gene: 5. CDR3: CASSRTGGLDEQFF. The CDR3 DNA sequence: TGTGCCAGCAGCCGGACAGGGGGTTTAGATGAGCAGTTCTTC.

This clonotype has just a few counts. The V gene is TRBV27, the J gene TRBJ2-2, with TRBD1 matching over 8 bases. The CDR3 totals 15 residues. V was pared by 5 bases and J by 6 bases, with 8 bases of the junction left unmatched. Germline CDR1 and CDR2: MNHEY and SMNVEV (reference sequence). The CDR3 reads CASSLRQGRPGELFF. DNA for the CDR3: TGTGCCAGCAGTCTCAGACAGGGGCGTCCCGGGGAGCTGTTTTTT.

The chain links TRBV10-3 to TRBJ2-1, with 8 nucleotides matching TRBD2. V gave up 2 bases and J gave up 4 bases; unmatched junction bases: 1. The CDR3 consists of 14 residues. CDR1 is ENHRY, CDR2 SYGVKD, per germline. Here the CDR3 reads CAISEASGYNEQFF. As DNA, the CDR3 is TGTGCCATCAGTGAGGCTAGCGGGTACAATGAGCAGTTCTTC.

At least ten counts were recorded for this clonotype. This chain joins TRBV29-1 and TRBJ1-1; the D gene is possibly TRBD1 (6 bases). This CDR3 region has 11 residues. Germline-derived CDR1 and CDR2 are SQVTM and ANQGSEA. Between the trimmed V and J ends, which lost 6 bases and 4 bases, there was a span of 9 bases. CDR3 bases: TGCAGCGTGGACAGAGGCACTGAAGCTTTCTTT. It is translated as CSVDRGTEAFF.

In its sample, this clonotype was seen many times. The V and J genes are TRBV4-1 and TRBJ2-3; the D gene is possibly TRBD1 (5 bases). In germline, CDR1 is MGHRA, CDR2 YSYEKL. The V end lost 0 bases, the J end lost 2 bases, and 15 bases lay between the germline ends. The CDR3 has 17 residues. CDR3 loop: CASSQDQGVLVTDTQYF. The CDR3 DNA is TGCGCCAGCAGCCAAGATCAAGGGGTTCTGGTCACAGATACGCAGTATTTT.

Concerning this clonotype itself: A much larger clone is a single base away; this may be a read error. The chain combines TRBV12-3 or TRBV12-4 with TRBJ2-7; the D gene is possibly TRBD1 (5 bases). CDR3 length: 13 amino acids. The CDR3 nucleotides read TGTGCCAGCAGAGAACAGGCTGCTTACGAGAAGTACTTC. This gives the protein CASREQAAYEKYF.

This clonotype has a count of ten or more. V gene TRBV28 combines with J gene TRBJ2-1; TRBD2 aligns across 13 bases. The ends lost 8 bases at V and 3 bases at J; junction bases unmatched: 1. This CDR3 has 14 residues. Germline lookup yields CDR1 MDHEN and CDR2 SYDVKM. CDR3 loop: CASGLAGVYNEQFF. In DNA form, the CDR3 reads TGTGCCAGCGGACTAGCGGGAGTCTACAATGAGCAGTTCTTC.